Presented here are 2 T cell receptor beta chains from one specimen sequenced in a study of PD-1 blockade in classical Hodgkin lymphoma. The repertoire was sequenced with immunoSEQ multiplex PCR; TCRdb's copy has only in-frame clones and lacks some. The table shows roughly 7,600 clones, with approximately 77% occurring only once. In every patient, relapse followed autologous stem cell transplantation, while exposure to brentuximab vedotin differed. Out of thawed PBMCs, magnetic negative selection purified CD4+ T cells. The sample was CD4+ T cells from blood, taken at baseline. The receptor source for this set is a human donor with classical Hodgkin lymphoma.

This clone is judged large. V gene TRBV18 combines with J gene TRBJ2-5; D call uncertain. Germline assignment: CDR1 KGHSH and CDR2 LQKENI. This CDR3 spans 13 amino acids. V lost 6 bases, J lost 1 base, and 9 bases lay in between. The CDR3 DNA reads as TGTGCCAGCTCCATGACGCTCCAAGAGACCCAGTACTTC. Translated, it gives CASSMTLQETQYF.

This chain connects TRBV7-2 to TRBJ2-1, with D uncertain. The CDR3 extends over 15 amino acids. The V gene lost 5 bases and the J gene lost 0 bases, with 11 bases spanning the gap. Germline V gives CDR1 SGHTA, CDR2 FQGNSA. In DNA form, the CDR3 reads TGTGCCAGCAGCAAACTCGGAAGCTCCTACAATGAGCAGTTCTTC. It translates to CASSKLGSSYNEQFF.